One and the same sample provided the 10 T cell receptor beta chains below, sequenced in a study of response to subunit inactivated influenza vaccine. TCRdb redid the calling of the RT-PCR reads with MiXCR, one entry per CDR3 protein. Seen here are roughly 500,000 distinct CDR3 sequences, around 21% observed once, and the top ten hold 2.5% to 3%. This same sample was also taken into another study, of T cells expressing NK-cell markers. That paper notes: UMI-tagged 5'RACE template switching yielded the TCR beta cDNA.

Sequencing was performed on CD4+ T cells sorted from PBMCs, taken 11 to 12 days after vaccination. The receptor set was obtained from a man between 50 and 59 years old who received an inactivated influenza vaccine.

This clonotype was picked up a small number of times. The chain combines TRBV20-1 with TRBJ2-3; 10 bases map to TRBD2. CDR3 length equals 16 residues. The trim removed 3 bases at V and 3 bases at J, leaving 9 bases unmatched. Looked up from germline, CDR1 is DFQATT and CDR2 is SNEGSKA (reference sequence). CDR3 DNA sequence: TGCAGTGCTAGCGTCCTAGCGGGAGCGAAGACAGATACGCAGTATTTT. This sequence encodes CSASVLAGAKTDTQYF.

The chain employs TRBV7-3 and TRBJ2-1, with 7 positions matching TRBD1. Germline loops: CDR1 SGHTA, CDR2 FQGTGA. Germline trimming cut 4 bases from V and 9 bases from J; bases unmatched to any gene: 3. This CDR3 has 12 residues. CDR3 amino acids: CASSSRQGEQFF. For the CDR3, the DNA is TGTGCCAGCAGCTCCAGACAGGGTGAGCAGTTCTTC. The full variable domain, completed using reference TRBV7-3 and TRBJ2-1, is GAGVSQTPSNKVTEKGKYVELRCDPISGHTALYWYRQSLGQGPEFLIYFQGTGAADDSGLPNDRFFAVRPEGSVSTLKIQRTERGDSAVYLCASSSRQGEQFFGPGTRLTVL.

This chain connects TRBV6-1 to TRBJ2-1; possibly TRBD2 for D (5 bases). The V end lost 5 bases, the J end lost 9 bases, and 11 bases lay between the germline ends. The CDR3 runs 12 residues. The germline V gene encodes CDR1 MNHNS and CDR2 SASEGT. CDR3 bases: TGTGCCAGCAGTTTCCGGGATGCTGAGCAGTTCTTC. Translated: CASSFRDAEQFF.

V usage is TRBV14 and J usage is TRBJ2-3; D call uncertain. The V and J ends lost 4 bases and 8 bases respectively, with 13 bases between them. Germline CDR1 SGHDN, CDR2 FVKESK. This CDR3 contains 13 residues. CDR3 sequence: CASSPLELGTQYF. CDR3 coding DNA: TGTGCCAGCAGCCCCCTGGAGCTGGGTACGCAGTATTTT.

This chain uses TRBV6-6 with TRBJ2-7; no definite D call. CDR3 length equals 13 residues. CDR1 is MNHNY and CDR2 is SVGAGI in the germline V gene (reference sequence). Deletions cut 4 bases from V and 1 base from J, with 8 bases between. The CDR3 reads CASSFAVSYEQYF. DNA of the CDR3: TGTGCCAGCAGTTTCGCGGTTTCCTACGAGCAGTACTTC.

This clonotype was picked up one time. V usage is TRBV21-1 and J usage is TRBJ2-3; no DNA check was done on the table's D call, TRBD1. TRBV21-1 constitutes a pseudogene. The CDR3 loop spans 14 amino acids. CDR3 residues: CASSKGQHTDTQYF. In nucleotides, the CDR3 is TGTGCCAGCAGCAAGGGACAGCACACAGATACGCAGTATTTT.

The V and J genes are TRBV5-1 and TRBJ2-1; no reliable D call. Looked up from germline, CDR1 is SGHRS and CDR2 is YFSETQ. The length of the CDR3 is 12 residues. Trimming took off 1 base at V and 7 bases at J, with 6 bases between the two ends. The CDR3 here is CASSLTQNEQFF. The CDR3 DNA sequence: TGCGCCAGCAGCTTGACGCAGAATGAGCAGTTCTTC.

The genes are TRBV12-2 and TRBJ2-3; TRBD1 was called by the table and not checked on the DNA. TRBV12-2 is a recognized pseudogene. The CDR3 contains 18 residues. The DNA of the CDR3 is TGTGCAAGTCGCTTAGCGAGCGTCCCTTGCCGTAACGCAGATACGCAGTATTTT. It yields the protein CASRLASVPCRNADTQYF.

This sequence joins TRBV15 and TRBJ1-6; a weak D match, TRBD1 (6 bases). CDR1 and CDR2 (germline): LNHNV, YYDKDF (reference sequence). The CDR3 extends over 13 amino acids. V lost 5 bases and J lost 8, with 10 bases in between. The CDR3 region is CATSRDIDSPLHF. In DNA form, the CDR3 reads TGTGCCACCAGCCGGGACATCGATTCACCCCTCCACTTT.

The chain carries TRBV20-1 and TRBJ1-1, with 12 bases that match TRBD1. Trimming took 4 bases from V and 5 from J; bases not matched to a gene: 8. CDR3 length: 15 amino acids. The germline V gene encodes CDR1 DFQATT and CDR2 SNEGSKA (reference sequence). In DNA form, the CDR3 reads TGCAGTGCTATTGGTGGGACAGGGGGCTGGACTGAAGCTTTCTTT. It specifies CSAIGGTGGWTEAFF.